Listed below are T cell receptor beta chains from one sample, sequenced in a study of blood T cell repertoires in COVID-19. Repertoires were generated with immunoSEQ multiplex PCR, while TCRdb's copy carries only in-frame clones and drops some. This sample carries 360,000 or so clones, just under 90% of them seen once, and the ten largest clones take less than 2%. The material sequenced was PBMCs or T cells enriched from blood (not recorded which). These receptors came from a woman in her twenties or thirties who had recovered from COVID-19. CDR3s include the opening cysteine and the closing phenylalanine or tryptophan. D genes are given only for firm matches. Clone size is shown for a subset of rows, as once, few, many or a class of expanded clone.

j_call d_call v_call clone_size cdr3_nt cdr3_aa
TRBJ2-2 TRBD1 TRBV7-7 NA TGTGCCAGCAGCGGACAGGGGGCGCGCACCGGGGAGCTGTTTTTT CASSGQGARTGELFF
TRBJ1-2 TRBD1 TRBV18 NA TGTGCCAGCTCAGAGGGACAGGGAGAAGTGTCTAACTATGGCTACACCTTC CASSEGQGEVSNYGYTF
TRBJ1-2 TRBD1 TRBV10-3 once TGTGCCATCGGACAGGGCAACTATGGCTACACCTTC CAIGQGNYGYTF
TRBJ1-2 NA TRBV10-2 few TGCGCCAGCAGTGAGCCGGGTGGGTACACCTTC CASSEPGGYTF
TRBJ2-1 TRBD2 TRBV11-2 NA TGTGCCAGCGGGACTAGCGCGAGTGAGCAGTTCTTC CASGTSASEQFF
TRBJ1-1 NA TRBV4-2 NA TGTGCCAGCAGCCAAACCCGGGACACTGAAGCTTTCTTT CASSQTRDTEAFF
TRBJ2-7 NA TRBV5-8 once TGTGCCAGCAGCTTTCCCAGATACTACGAGCAGTACTTC CASSFPRYYEQYF
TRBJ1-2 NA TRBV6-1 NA TGTGCCAGCAGTGAAGCCAGGGGCACTGTTGGCACCTTC CASSEARGTVGTF
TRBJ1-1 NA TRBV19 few TGTGCCAGTAGTATAGCAGGGGTAACTTCTGAAGCTTTCTTT CASSIAGVTSEAFF
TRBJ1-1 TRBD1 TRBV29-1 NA TGCAGCGTTGGGGGCCTTTCCGGGACAGTGAACACTGAAGCTTTCTTT CSVGGLSGTVNTEAFF
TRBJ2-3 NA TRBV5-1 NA TGCGCCAGCAGCTTTAAAGATACGCAGTATTTT CASSFKDTQYF
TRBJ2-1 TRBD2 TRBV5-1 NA TGCGCCAGCAGCTTGGGGGGGACTAGCGGGAGAGGGTTCAACAATGAGCAGTTCTTC CASSLGGTSGRGFNNEQFF
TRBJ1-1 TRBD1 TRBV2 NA TGTGCCAGCAGTCAAAGGAGGACAGGGGTTACTGAAGCTTTCTTT CASSQRRTGVTEAFF
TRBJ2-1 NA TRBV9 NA TGTGCCAGCAGCCCCCGGGGTCGGGGTGAGCAGTTCTTC CASSPRGRGEQFF
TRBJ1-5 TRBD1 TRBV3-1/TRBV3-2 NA TGTGCCAGCAGCCAGGCCGGGACAGGGAATCAGCCCCAGCATTTT CASSQAGTGNQPQHF
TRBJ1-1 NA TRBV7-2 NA TGTGCCACCCGCCGGGGGACGAACACTGAAGCTTTCTTT CATRRGTNTEAFF
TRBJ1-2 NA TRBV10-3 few TGTGCCATCAGTGAGTCAACAGGCAACTATGGCTACACCTTC CAISESTGNYGYTF
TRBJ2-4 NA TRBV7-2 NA TGTGCCAGCAGCCACCGTCCGGGTTATGGCATTCAGTACTTC CASSHRPGYGIQYF
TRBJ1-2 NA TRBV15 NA TGTGCCACCAGCAGAGATCGGACAGACTATGGCTACACCTTC CATSRDRTDYGYTF
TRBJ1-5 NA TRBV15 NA TGTGCCACCAGCAGAGATCGGGGGAGCAGGATCCAGCATTTT CATSRDRGSRIQHF
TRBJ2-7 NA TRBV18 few TGTGCCAGCTCACGAGACAACGAGAAGCAGTACTTC CASSRDNEKQYF
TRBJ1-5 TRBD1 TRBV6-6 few TGTGCCAGCAGTAAGCCGGGACAGCCGAACTCTCAGCCCCAGCATTTT CASSKPGQPNSQPQHF
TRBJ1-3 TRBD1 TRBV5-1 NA TGCGCCAGCAGCTTGGAGGCAGGGGGTGGAAACACCATATATTTT CASSLEAGGGNTIYF